This T cell receptor (beta chain) was retrieved from a study of blood T cell repertoires in COVID-19. About the study: COVID-19 samples collected from the United States, Italy and Spain covered acute and convalescent phases.

Per the authors' pipeline: Reference gene primer amplification gave estimated nucleated cell counts. TCRdb's copy holds only in-frame clones and misses some; the assay was immunoSEQ multiplex PCR. The V and J calls and clone size were taken over from that table, and D and trimming were inferred from the DNA. The sample holds approximately 25,000 clones, around 87% seen once. Germline values: CDR1 SEHNR, CDR2 FQNEAQ (reference sequence). The V end lost 6 bases, the J end lost 5 bases, and 26 bases lay between the germline ends. The CDR3 is made up of 19 amino acids. The TCR originated in a man aged 50-60 years with active COVID-19. Sequences were obtained from peripheral blood. The chain couples TRBV7-9 to TRBJ1-6; a weak D match, TRBD1 (5 bases). CDR3 protein: CASRRSSPGLKFDNSPLHF. The CDR3 nucleotides read TGTGCCAGCAGGCGATCATCCCCGGGACTTAAATTCGATAATTCACCCCTCCACTTT.